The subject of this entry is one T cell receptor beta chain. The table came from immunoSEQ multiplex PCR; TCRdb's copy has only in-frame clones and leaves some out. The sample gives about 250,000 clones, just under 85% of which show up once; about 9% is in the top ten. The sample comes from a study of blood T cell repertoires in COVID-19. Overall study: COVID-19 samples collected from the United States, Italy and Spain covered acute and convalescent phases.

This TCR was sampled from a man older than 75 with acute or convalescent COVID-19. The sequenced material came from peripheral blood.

CDR3 protein: CASSLRDRGIAVGTGELFF. The CDR3 DNA sequence: TGCGCCAGCAGCTTGAGGGACAGGGGGATCGCAGTAGGGACCGGGGAGCTGTTTTTT. The V and J genes are TRBV5-1 and TRBJ2-2, with 11 bases that match TRBD1. Unmatched junction bases numbered 13, after V lost 1 base and J lost 5 bases. The length of the CDR3 is 19 residues. Germline V CDR1 and CDR2: SGHRS, YFSETQ.